This record looks at one TCR beta chain sequence and its context. The data were produced by immunoSEQ multiplex PCR, yet TCRdb's version contains in-frame clones alone and is incomplete. The data show about 210,000 clones, about 89% seen once. The data are from a study of blood T cell repertoires in COVID-19. Trimming shortened V by 3 bases and J by 1 base, and 15 bases separated the two germline ends. This CDR3 is built from 16 residues. In germline, CDR1 is SGDLS, CDR2 YYNGEE. Sequencing input: peripheral blood. This clonotype was obtained from a woman in her thirties or forties with acute or convalescent COVID-19. The gene calls are TRBV9 and TRBJ2-3, with D possibly TRBD1 on 6 matching bases. The CDR3 region has the DNA TGTGCCAGCAGCGACAGGGCAGGGCTAGGCACAGATACGCAGTATTTT. Translating gives CASSDRAGLGTDTQYF.